The present entry profiles one T cell receptor beta chain with its context. Its antigen remains unknown. The data stem from a study of blood T cells in healthy people across ages. Whole-study findings and limits: Unsorted PBMCs prevented conclusive naive versus antigen-experienced comparison. Researchers deemed the diversity estimates from one million T cells underestimates. TCR beta diversity, measured per million T cells, fell in a roughly linear way with age.

Researchers collected 9.5 to 10 milliliters of peripheral blood from every single donor. Alongside a J-beta primer mix, a sample-barcoded 5' primer served in a second PCR lasting about 7 to 12 cycles. TCRdb reanalysed the 5' RACE reads using MiXCR and keeps one entry per CDR3 protein. Among 710,000 or so distinct CDR3 sequences listed, 22% were seen once. Deletions cut 4 bases from V and 6 bases from J, with 12 bases between. The CDR3 has 13 amino acids. Germline V gene data show CDR1 as LGHDT and CDR2 as YNNKEL (reference sequence). Sequencing was done on a sample of blood. The origin of this receptor is a man between 65 and 79 years old in good health. This chain uses TRBV3-1 with TRBJ1-2, with D unresolved. This CDR3 reads CASSPEGRNGYTF. The CDR3 DNA reads as TGTGCCAGCAGCCCCGAGGGAAGGAATGGCTACACCTTC.